Presented here are 29 T cell receptor beta chains from one specimen sequenced in a study of lymphopenia after photon versus proton radiotherapy. Here immunoSEQ multiplex PCR was the method, and the copy in TCRdb shows in-frame clones only, minus some. The data show approximately 71,000 clones, roughly 93% seen once. The sequencing here drew on peripheral blood, taken from a patient treated with photon-based radiotherapy. The origin of the receptors is a woman aged 70-85 years with pancreatic cancer.

V and J are TRBV15 and TRBJ2-1; the D is unclear. Germline CDR1 LNHNV, CDR2 YYDKDF (reference sequence). This CDR3 spans 14 amino acids. Trimming pared 0 bases from V and 5 bases from J, leaving 8 bases between. CDR3: CATSRDYKDNEQFF. The CDR3 DNA is TGTGCCACCAGCAGAGATTATAAAGACAATGAGCAGTTCTTC.

The gene calls are TRBV7-2 and TRBJ1-1; possible D gene TRBD1, 5 bases. CDR1 is SGHTA, CDR2 FQGNSA, per germline. The CDR3 length is 13 residues. Trimming stripped 5 bases from V and 4 bases from J, with 11 bases between. CDR3 nucleotides: TGTGCCAGCAGCAATGGGGGGGTCACTGAAGCTTTCTTT. This sequence encodes CASSNGGVTEAFF.

This chain joins TRBV11-3 and TRBJ2-7; 11 nucleotides agree with TRBD1. This CDR3 is built from 14 residues. The germline V gene has CDR1 SGHNT and CDR2 YENEEA. V shed 6 bases and J 6 bases; nucleotides not matched to a gene: 7. The CDR3 sequence is CASSRGQGAGEQYF. In DNA form, the CDR3 reads TGTGCCAGCAGTAGAGGACAGGGGGCTGGCGAGCAGTACTTC.

The chain couples TRBV15 to TRBJ2-1; a weak D match, TRBD1 (5 bases). CDR3 length: 14 amino acids. Germline V CDR1 and CDR2: LNHNV, YYDKDF (reference sequence). The V end was cut by 1 base, the J end by 4 bases, with 8 bases between. In nucleotides, the CDR3 is TGTGCCACCAGCAGAGCCGACAGATACAATGAGCAGTTCTTC. This gives the protein CATSRADRYNEQFF.

V usage is TRBV14 and J usage is TRBJ1-4; 10 bases are shared with TRBD1. The germline gives CDR1 SGHDN, CDR2 FVKESK. V dropped 4 bases and J dropped 0; count of bases not matched to a gene: 5. The CDR3 runs to 17 residues. This CDR3 reads CASSPRDRGATNEKLFF. Here the CDR3 DNA reads TGTGCCAGCAGCCCTCGGGACAGGGGCGCAACTAATGAAAAACTGTTTTTT.

The chain links TRBV9 to TRBJ1-1; a possible D gene is TRBD1 (6 bases). In germline, CDR1 is SGDLS, CDR2 YYNGEE. The CDR3 runs to 13 residues. The V end lost 2 bases, the J end lost 7 bases, and 12 bases lay between the germline ends. The CDR3 reads CASSVGTSGEAFF. DNA of the CDR3: TGTGCCAGCAGCGTGGGGACAAGCGGTGAAGCTTTCTTT.

The genes are TRBV6-5 and TRBJ2-5; D is possibly TRBD2 (6 bases). V was trimmed by 1 base and J by 1 base, leaving 10 bases between them. Per the germline V gene, CDR1 is MNHEY and CDR2 is SVGAGI. The CDR3 runs 15 residues. CDR3 bases: TGTGCCAGCAGTTACTGGGGGACTGGCCAAGAGACCCAGTACTTC. Translation: CASSYWGTGQETQYF.

This chain links TRBV15 with TRBJ2-5, with unresolved D. From germline, CDR1 is LNHNV and CDR2 YYDKDF (reference sequence). Trimming shortened V by 0 bases and J by 1 base, and 9 bases separated the two germline ends. The CDR3 consists of 15 residues. The CDR3 loop reads CATSRDLATQETQYF. The CDR3 nucleotides are TGTGCCACCAGCAGAGATCTGGCGACCCAAGAGACCCAGTACTTC.

The chain employs TRBV6-5 and TRBJ2-2; D is perhaps TRBD2 (5 bases). This CDR3 has 14 amino acids. Germline V gives CDR1 MNHEY, CDR2 SVGAGI. With 7 bases removed from V and 4 bases from J, the gap between germline ends came to 13 bases. The chain's CDR3 is CASTSYGGTGELFF. The CDR3 coding sequence is TGTGCCAGCACTTCCTATGGAGGCACCGGGGAGCTGTTTTTT.

This clone was counted only a few times. The chain combines TRBV2 with TRBJ1-1, with D unclear. The ends were cut back, 2 bases at V and 1 base at J, with 11 bases in the middle. Germline loops: CDR1 SNHLY, CDR2 FYNNEI. The CDR3 covers 15 residues. The CDR3: CASSEKIWGNTEAFF. CDR3 bases: TGTGCCAGCAGTGAAAAGATATGGGGGAACACTGAAGCTTTCTTT.

This rearrangement joins TRBV5-1 to TRBJ1-3; D unclear. V was cut by 0 bases and J by 0 bases, with 13 bases left in between. The CDR3 has 17 amino acids. Germline V lookup: CDR1 SGHRS, CDR2 YFSETQ. The CDR3 loop is CASSLEFLGSSGNTIYF. The CDR3 DNA reads as TGCGCCAGCAGCTTGGAGTTCTTAGGGAGCTCTGGAAACACCATATATTTT.

The chain uses TRBV7-3 and TRBJ2-7; 8 nucleotides align to TRBD2. Germline V gives CDR1 SGHTA, CDR2 FQGTGA. The CDR3 spans 15 residues. Trimming at V came to 5 bases and at J to 6 bases, leaving 12 bases not matched to a gene. CDR3 region: CASSQGGSGISEQYF. The CDR3 DNA is TGTGCCAGCAGCCAAGGGGGTAGCGGGATTTCCGAGCAGTACTTC.

This chain connects TRBV2 to TRBJ2-5, with 11 bases identical to TRBD2. The germline V gene has CDR1 SNHLY and CDR2 FYNNEI. The CDR3 is 15 amino acids. Germline trimming cut 7 bases from V and 7 bases from J; bases unmatched to any gene: 11. For the CDR3, the DNA is TGTGCCAGCACTCTGGGACTAGCGGAAGAAGGGACCCAGTACTTC. Translating gives CASTLGLAEEGTQYF.

The gene calls are TRBV25-1 and TRBJ2-5, with TRBD2 matching over 7 bases. Germline CDR1 and CDR2: MGHDK and SYGVNS. This CDR3 is built from 12 residues. Germline trimming cut 1 base from V and 9 bases from J; bases unmatched to any gene: 2. CDR3 region: CASSEWGGAQYF. In DNA, the CDR3 is TGTGCCAGCAGTGAATGGGGAGGGGCCCAGTACTTC.

The chain is built from TRBV18 and TRBJ2-7, with D unclear. The CDR3 is made up of 13 amino acids. With 0 bases removed from V and 4 bases from J, the gap between germline ends came to 7 bases. The V gene's germline CDR1 is KGHSH and CDR2 LQKENI. The CDR3 reads CASSPPNVYEQYF. The CDR3 DNA sequence: TGTGCCAGCTCACCACCGAACGTATACGAGCAGTACTTC. Combining the CDR3 with reference TRBV18 and TRBJ2-7 gives the whole variable domain NAGVMQNPRHLVRRRGQEARLRCSPMKGHSHVYWYRQLPEEGLKFMVYLQKENIIDESGMPKERFSAEFPKEGPSILRIQQVVRGDSAAYFCASSPPNVYEQYFGPGTRLTVT.

This chain's CDR3 is CASSTKMSVRGDTQYF. The DNA for the CDR3 is TGTGCCAGTAGTACCAAGATGAGTGTTCGTGGAGATACGCAGTATTTT. This sequence joins TRBV19 and TRBJ2-3; the D is unclear. Deletions cut 4 bases from V and 5 bases from J, with 19 bases between. CDR1 and CDR2 from the germline V gene are LNHDA and SQIVND (reference sequence). CDR3 size: 16 residues.

The chain links TRBV28 to TRBJ2-1; D is perhaps TRBD1 or TRBD2 (6 bases each). The CDR3 consists of 16 residues. Germline CDR1 reads MDHEN; CDR2 reads SYDVKM. Trimming shortened V by 5 bases and J by 4 bases, and 18 bases separated the two germline ends. In DNA form, the CDR3 reads TGTGCCAGCAGTCCGGAGGGCAGGGGAATGTACAATGAGCAGTTCTTC. It translates to CASSPEGRGMYNEQFF.

The table lists this clone with a few counts. The chain links TRBV28 to TRBJ1-3, with no clear D. CDR1 and CDR2 (germline): MDHEN, SYDVKM. Trimming took 5 bases from V and 1 from J, leaving 15 bases between them. The CDR3 extends over 16 amino acids. Here the CDR3 reads CASSAPTAKSGNTIYF. In nucleotides, the CDR3 is TGTGCCAGCAGTGCGCCTACAGCTAAGTCTGGAAACACCATATATTTT.

The chain employs TRBV13 and TRBJ1-5, with TRBD1 matching over 8 bases. The CDR3 has 19 amino acids. V lost 6 bases, J lost 4 bases, and 20 bases stayed unmatched. Per germline, CDR1 PRHDT and CDR2 FYEKMQ (reference sequence). The DNA for the CDR3 is TGTGCCAGCAGGTTTGTTCCGGGCACGCAGGGGGCTGGGAATCAGCCCCAGCATTTT. Translated: CASRFVPGTQGAGNQPQHF. The complete variable domain, with remaining parts taken from reference TRBV13 and TRBJ1-5, reads AAGVIQSPRHLIKEKRETATLKCYPIPRHDTVYWYQQGPGQDPQFLISFYEKMQSDKGSIPDRFSAQQFSDYHSELNMSSLELGDSALYFCASRFVPGTQGAGNQPQHFGDGTRLSIL.

The chain is built from TRBV19 and TRBJ2-6, with TRBD2 matching over 7 bases. The germline V gene has CDR1 LNHDA and CDR2 SQIVND (reference sequence). V shed 1 base and J 3 bases; nucleotides not matched to a gene: 3. This CDR3 spans 16 amino acids. The CDR3 coding sequence is TGTGCCAGTAGTATAGTATGGGAGGGTGGGGCCAACGTCCTGACTTTC. Translation: CASSIVWEGGANVLTF. The whole variable domain, filled in from reference TRBV19 and TRBJ2-6, reads DGGITQSPKYLFRKEGQNVTLSCEQNLNHDAMYWYRQDPGQGLRLIYYSQIVNDFQKGDIAEGYSVSREKKESFPLTVTSAQKNPTAFYLCASSIVWEGGANVLTFGAGSRLTVL.

This clone was counted once. The rearrangement joins TRBV4-2 to TRBJ2-1; no reliable D call. This CDR3 contains 15 residues. CDR1 is LGHNA and CDR2 is YNFKEQ in the germline V gene. Trimming took 5 bases from V and 1 from J, leaving 12 bases between them. Here the CDR3 DNA reads TGTGCCAGCAGCGCTTCTTCCGGGTCCTACAATGAGCAGTTCTTC. Translation gives CASSASSGSYNEQFF.

CDR3 amino acids: CASSLSNSGTGELFF. The CDR3 DNA sequence: TGTGCCAGCAGTTTATCTAACAGCGGGACCGGGGAGCTGTTTTTT. The chain combines TRBV28 with TRBJ2-2; tentatively, D is TRBD2 (6 bases). V gave up 1 base and J gave up 5 bases, with 11 bases separating them. Germline CDR1 is MDHEN and CDR2 is SYDVKM. The CDR3 has 15 amino acids.

The genes are TRBV28 and TRBJ2-7, with TRBD1 matching over 8 bases. The V gene's germline CDR1 is MDHEN and CDR2 SYDVKM. V lost 5 bases to trimming and J lost 3 bases; unmatched junction nucleotides: 9. This CDR3 is 15 amino acids long. The CDR3 bases are TGTGCCAGCAGTAGGGGGACAGGAAGAGGCTACGAGCAGTACTTC. Protein: CASSRGTGRGYEQYF. The complete variable domain, with remaining parts taken from reference TRBV28 and TRBJ2-7, reads DVKVTQSSRYLVKRTGEKVFLECVQDMDHENMFWYRQDPGLGLRLIYFSYDVKMKEKGDIPEGYSVSREKKERFSLILESASTNQTSMYLCASSRGTGRGYEQYFGPGTRLTVT.

The J gene is TRBJ2-7, the V gene TRBV5-1, with a tentative D call TRBD1 (6 bases). Per germline, CDR1 SGHRS and CDR2 YFSETQ. The V gene lost 5 bases and the J gene lost 4 bases, with 10 bases spanning the gap. This CDR3 has 12 amino acids. The CDR3 loop is CASRDTGYEQYF. CDR3 DNA: TGCGCCAGCAGAGACACAGGGTACGAGCAGTACTTC.

The sample holds one count of this clone. The chain is built from TRBV7-2 and TRBJ1-2; 7 bases are a match to TRBD1. This CDR3 comprises 13 residues. The ends lost 3 bases at V and 2 bases at J; junction bases unmatched: 0. Germline loops: CDR1 SGHTA, CDR2 FQGNSA. Here the CDR3 reads CASSLGQNYGYTF. As DNA, the CDR3 is TGTGCCAGCAGCTTGGGACAGAACTATGGCTACACCTTC.

This chain connects TRBV29-1 to TRBJ2-4, with 9 bases fitting TRBD1. J gave up 8 bases and V 6 bases, and 11 bases lay outside the gene matches. The germline CDR1 and CDR2 sequences are SQVTM and ANQGSEA. This CDR3 has 14 residues. The CDR3 sequence: CSVYWTGVLDIQYF. In DNA form, the CDR3 reads TGCAGCGTATATTGGACAGGGGTTTTGGACATTCAGTACTTC. The full variable domain, its missing parts supplied by reference TRBV29-1 and TRBJ2-4, is SAVISQKPSRDICQRGTSLTIQCQVDSQVTMMFWYRQQPGQSLTLIATANQGSEATYESGFVIDKFPISRPNLTFSTLTVSNMSPEDSSIYLCSVYWTGVLDIQYFGAGTRLSVL.

CDR3 bases: TGCGCCAGCAGCCCTGCCTGGCTGAATTCTGGTGTCAATGAGCAGTTCTTC. It encodes CASSPAWLNSGVNEQFF. The chain uses TRBV4-1 and TRBJ2-1; D gene unclear. This CDR3 comprises 17 residues. Per germline, CDR1 MGHRA and CDR2 YSYEKL. The germline V and J ends were trimmed by 4 bases and 6 bases, with 22 bases remaining between them.

The rearrangement joins TRBV28 to TRBJ2-1; 9 positions agree with TRBD2. The CDR3 covers 17 residues. The V segment lost 3 bases and the J segment 4 bases; nucleotides outside the gene matches: 10. The V gene's germline CDR1 is MDHEN and CDR2 SYDVKM. Here the CDR3 DNA reads TGTGCCAGCAGTTTCCCCCCTCCGACTAGCGGTTACAATGAGCAGTTCTTC. This gives the protein CASSFPPPTSGYNEQFF.

The rearrangement uses TRBV18 and TRBJ2-5; TRBD1 aligns across 7 bases. TRBJ2-7 explains the end of the DNA better; the J call may be wrong. CDR3 length equals 14 residues. In germline, CDR1 is KGHSH, CDR2 LQKENI. The DNA for the CDR3 is TGTGCCAGCTCACCATGGGACAGACTCTACGAGCAGTACTTC. Translation gives CASSPWDRLYEQYF.